The 27 T cell receptor beta chains below were found in one sample sequenced in a study of regulatory T cells in long-lasting Graves disease. Noted time point: persistent/refractory GD, antithyroid drugs over 5 years with positive TRAb. Researchers made the TCR library from RNA that was extracted from PBMCs. HTBI primers from iRepertoire and Arm-PCR of CDR3 regions yielded the TCR beta libraries. Using its own MiXCR run on the multiplex PCR reads, TCRdb lists one record per CDR3 protein. The table records about 430,000 distinct CDR3 sequences, around 23% of them present only once. Source: peripheral blood mononuclear cells (PBMCs), taken when the disease was refractory, from a patient treated with antithyroid drugs. The source of these receptors is a female donor with Graves disease.

This clonotype was seen repeatedly, ten times or more. The chain couples TRBV19 to TRBJ2-1; weak D call: TRBD2 (5 bases). V was shortened by 5 bases and J by 5 bases, with 16 bases between the two germline ends. Germline CDR1 LNHDA, CDR2 SQIVND (reference sequence). The CDR3 spans 15 residues. This chain's CDR3 is CASSPALVGNNEQFF. The CDR3 DNA is TGTGCCAGTAGTCCAGCACTAGTCGGGAACAATGAGCAGTTCTTC.

This clonotype was picked up many times. The chain has TRBV29-1 and TRBJ2-7, with D unclear. The CDR3 runs to 12 residues. V gave up 4 bases and J gave up 3 bases, with 10 bases separating them. Germline CDR1 SQVTM, CDR2 ANQGSEA. In nucleotides, the CDR3 is TGCAGCGTTGGAGAGAGCCGCTACGAGCAGTACTTC. Its translation is CSVGESRYEQYF.

This clonotype occurred a few times. The gene calls are TRBV20-1 and TRBJ2-5; 9 bases agree with TRBD2. Germline V gene sequence: CDR1 DFQATT, CDR2 SNEGSKA (reference sequence). V trimming: 1 base; J trimming: 1 base; junction bases outside the gene matches: 7. The CDR3 runs 16 residues. The CDR3: CSARGGSGRTQETQYF. In DNA form, the CDR3 reads TGCAGTGCTAGAGGGGGTAGCGGGAGAACCCAAGAGACCCAGTACTTC.

The V call is TRBV11-1, the J call TRBJ2-1; 9 bases align to TRBD1. J lost 6 bases, V lost 8 bases, and 8 bases had no gene match. This CDR3 comprises 14 residues. Germline V CDR1 and CDR2: SGHAT, FQDESV (reference sequence). Here the CDR3 reads CASGRDRERNEQFF. The CDR3 region has the DNA TGTGCCAGCGGCCGGGACAGGGAACGCAATGAGCAGTTCTTC.

The V gene is TRBV6-1, the J gene TRBJ2-4, with no clear D. CDR3 size: 14 residues. Trimming shortened V by 3 bases and J by 8 bases, and 14 bases separated the two germline ends. Germline assignment: CDR1 MNHNS and CDR2 SASEGT. The CDR3 DNA sequence: TGTGCCAGCAGTGAGTCGGCAAAGATGGACATTCAGTACTTC. Translating gives CASSESAKMDIQYF.

This clonotype was seen at least ten times. J is TRBJ2-5 and V is TRBV20-1; TRBD2 aligns across 7 bases. Germline CDR1 DFQATT, CDR2 SNEGSKA (reference sequence). The V and J ends lost 4 bases and 2 bases, in that order; junction bases with no gene match: 10. The CDR3 sequence is 15 residues long. This CDR3 reads CSAMTSKSTQETQYF. CDR3 nucleotide sequence: TGCAGTGCTATGACTAGCAAGTCAACTCAAGAGACCCAGTACTTC.

This clonotype was seen more than once but under ten times. The rearrangement joins TRBV20-1 to TRBJ2-7; the match to TRBD2 covers 8 bases. With 3 bases clipped from V and 5 bases from J, the junction kept 9 bases outside the gene matches. CDR1 and CDR2 from the germline V gene are DFQATT and SNEGSKA (reference sequence). The CDR3 has 14 residues. CDR3 in amino acids: CSASRSGSMDEQYF. CDR3 coding DNA: TGCAGTGCTAGCAGAAGCGGGAGCATGGACGAGCAGTACTTC.

This clonotype was counted only a few times. This sequence joins TRBV5-1 and TRBJ2-7, with 8 bases aligning to TRBD1. Looked up from germline, CDR1 is SGHRS and CDR2 is YFSETQ. V shed 0 bases, J shed 0 bases, and the junction held 2 bases outside the gene matches. The CDR3 has 15 amino acids. The CDR3 protein is CASSLEQGDSYEQYF. CDR3 nucleotides: TGCGCCAGCAGCTTGGAACAGGGGGACTCCTACGAGCAGTACTTC.

V gene TRBV7-3 combines with J gene TRBJ2-1; D is undetermined. V gave up 11 bases and J gave up 3 bases, with 8 bases separating them. The CDR3 has 11 residues. Germline assignment: CDR1 SGHTA and CDR2 FQGTGA. The CDR3 sequence: CAVDLYNEQFF. CDR3 nucleotides: TGTGCCGTAGATCTCTACAATGAGCAGTTCTTC.

The sample holds a few counts of this clonotype. The V and J genes are TRBV9 and TRBJ2-5, with 11 bases identical to TRBD2. This CDR3 comprises 18 residues. V trimming: 4 bases; J trimming: 5 bases; junction bases outside the gene matches: 16. The germline gives CDR1 SGDLS, CDR2 YYNGEE. CDR3 DNA sequence: TGTGCCAGCAGCCGAGGGGGTAGCGGGAGGGCCGGGGGTGAGACCCAGTACTTC. Its protein product is CASSRGGSGRAGGETQYF.

The V gene is TRBV12-3 or TRBV12-4, the J gene TRBJ2-1, with a weak D call TRBD1 (6 bases). Between the trimmed V and J ends, which lost 5 bases and 4 bases, there was a span of 15 bases. The CDR3 has 15 amino acids. DNA of the CDR3: TGTGCCAGCAGTGTCGGGACACTGGGGTACAATGAGCAGTTCTTC. Amino acid sequence: CASSVGTLGYNEQFF.

This clonotype was found many times. Relative to the germline gene, one junction end is altered; a read error may explain this. The chain links TRBV15 to TRBJ1-6; 9 bases map to TRBD1. The CDR3 consists of 15 residues. Per the germline V gene, CDR1 is LNHNV and CDR2 is YYDKDF (reference sequence). Here the CDR3 reads CATSGDRGLNSPLHF. The CDR3 DNA reads as TGTGCCACCAGCGGAGACAGGGGGTTAAATTCACCCCTCCACTTT.

This clonotype came up many times. The chain uses TRBV7-9 and TRBJ2-7; 8 bases agree with TRBD2. The CDR3 covers 13 residues. The germline CDR1 and CDR2 sequences are SEHNR and FQNEAQ (reference sequence). V trimming: 5 bases; J trimming: 7 bases; junction bases outside the gene matches: 7. The CDR3 sequence: CASSGLAVGEQYF. CDR3 nucleotides: TGTGCCAGCAGCGGACTAGCTGTGGGGGAGCAGTACTTC.

This clonotype was recorded at least ten times. The gene calls are TRBV28 and TRBJ2-5; 12 bases align to TRBD2. The V gene end was trimmed by 5 bases and the J gene end by 5 bases; junction bases not matched to a gene: 12. The CDR3 has 17 residues. Germline CDR1 MDHEN, CDR2 SYDVKM. The CDR3 DNA follows: TGTGCCAGCAGTACGGGGACTAGCGGGCTCGCGTCGGAGACCCAGTACTTC. This gives the protein CASSTGTSGLASETQYF.

The J gene is TRBJ1-1, the V gene TRBV6-9; D unresolved. Germline V CDR1 and CDR2: MNHGY, SVAAGI. V was clipped by 3 bases and J by 1 base, with 9 bases between them. CDR3 size: 14 residues. The CDR3 coding sequence is TGTGCCAGCAGTTACCGAAGGCGGAACACTGAAGCTTTCTTT. This codes for CASSYRRRNTEAFF.

The chain joins TRBV7-9 to TRBJ2-7, with D perhaps matching TRBD2 (6 bases). V was pared by 6 bases and J by 3 bases, with 12 bases between. This CDR3 is built from 13 residues. Germline loops: CDR1 SEHNR, CDR2 FQNEAQ (reference sequence). The chain's CDR3 is CASRPGGDYEQYF. The CDR3 nucleotides are TGTGCCAGCAGACCCGGGGGAGACTACGAGCAGTACTTC.

CDR3 protein: CASSLGRVAVNTEAFF. DNA of the CDR3: TGCGCCAGCAGCTTGGGGAGGGTGGCTGTCAACACTGAAGCTTTCTTT. The J gene is TRBJ1-1, the V gene TRBV5-1, with D unclear. CDR1 and CDR2 from the germline V gene are SGHRS and YFSETQ. The CDR3 is made up of 16 amino acids. The V end lost 0 bases, the J end lost 2 bases, and 14 bases lay between the germline ends.

In its sample, this clonotype was seen a few times. The chain combines TRBV4-1 with TRBJ1-2; 10 positions match TRBD1. Germline loops: CDR1 MGHRA, CDR2 YSYEKL. After removal of 3 bases from V and 7 bases from J, the junction contained 8 bases not matched to a gene. The CDR3 is 15 residues long. Written as DNA, the CDR3 is TGCGCCAGCAGCCAGATCTCGACAGGGGGCTTTGGCTACACCTTC. The encoded protein is CASSQISTGGFGYTF.

This clonotype was found many times. V usage is TRBV6-5 and J usage is TRBJ1-1, with no clear D. The CDR3 is 14 amino acids. Trimming pared 2 bases from V and 1 base from J, leaving 8 bases between. Germline loops: CDR1 MNHEY, CDR2 SVGAGI. CDR3 coding DNA: TGTGCCAGCAGTTACAGGGCGACGAACACTGAAGCTTTCTTT. The encoded protein is CASSYRATNTEAFF.

Many counts were recorded for this clonotype. The chain recombines TRBV7-2 with TRBJ1-4; D possibly corresponds to TRBD1 (5 bases). The V gene's germline CDR1 is SGHTA and CDR2 FQGNSA. The V and J ends lost 2 bases and 8 bases respectively, with 18 bases between them. The CDR3 spans 16 residues. CDR3 nucleotide sequence: TGTGCCAGCAGCTTACTATGGGGACGGGAGGGGGAAAAACTGTTTTTT. This encodes CASSLLWGREGEKLFF.

This rearrangement joins TRBV5-8 to TRBJ1-1; 8 positions agree with TRBD1. CDR1 and CDR2 from the germline V gene are SGHTS and YDEGEE. V lost 10 bases and J lost 6; bases outside the gene matches: 8. There are 12 residues in the CDR3. The CDR3 is CACQGAMSEAFF. CDR3 coding DNA: TGTGCCTGCCAGGGGGCGATGTCTGAAGCTTTCTTT.

This clonotype was counted between two and nine times. The chain uses TRBV18 and TRBJ2-5; no clear D. The germline V gene has CDR1 KGHSH and CDR2 LQKENI. The V and J ends lost 6 bases and 2 bases respectively, with 10 bases between them. CDR3 length: 13 amino acids. The CDR3 protein is CASSPDQQETQYF. CDR3 nucleotide sequence: TGTGCCAGCTCCCCTGACCAGCAAGAGACCCAGTACTTC.

A few counts support this clonotype. The gene calls are TRBV5-5 and TRBJ1-1, with TRBD1 as a possible D gene (5 bases). Trimming shortened V by 5 bases and J by 1 base, and 12 bases separated the two germline ends. Per germline, CDR1 SGHKS and CDR2 YYEKEE (reference sequence). The CDR3 extends over 14 amino acids. In nucleotides, the CDR3 is TGTGCCAGCAGTCCAGGGAGTTCGAACACTGAAGCTTTCTTT. It encodes CASSPGSSNTEAFF.

The chain joins TRBV30 to TRBJ1-3; TRBD1 is a possible D gene (5 bases). The germline V gene has CDR1 GTSNPN and CDR2 SVGIG (reference sequence). CDR3 length equals 15 residues. V was clipped by 4 bases and J by 3 bases, with 16 bases between them. The CDR3 spells CAWTWDGLFGNTIYF. The CDR3 nucleotides are TGTGCCTGGACCTGGGACGGCCTCTTTGGAAACACCATATATTTT. Complete variable domain (other parts from reference TRBV30 and TRBJ1-3): SQTIHQWPATLVQPVGSPLSLECTVEGTSNPNLYWYRQAAGRGLQLLFYSVGIGQISSEVPQNLSASRPQDRQFILSSKKLLLSDSGFYLCAWTWDGLFGNTIYFGEGSWLTVV.

At least ten counts were recorded for this clonotype. This sequence joins TRBV2 and TRBJ1-5, with 7 bases that match TRBD1. With V trimmed by 5 bases and J by 1 base, 8 bases remained unmatched. The CDR3 totals 16 residues. Germline CDR1 is SNHLY and CDR2 is FYNNEI. The DNA for the CDR3 is TGTGCCAGCAGTCGACAGGGCCAGTGGAGCAATCAGCCCCAGCATTTT. Its translation: CASSRQGQWSNQPQHF.

The sample holds many counts of this clonotype. The rearrangement uses TRBV2 and TRBJ1-4; TRBD1 is a possible D gene (6 bases). Trimming pared 5 bases from V and 2 bases from J, leaving 18 bases between. Germline assignment: CDR1 SNHLY and CDR2 FYNNEI. The CDR3 loop spans 17 amino acids. The CDR3 DNA reads as TGTGCCAGCAGTTCACAGGGAGTGGTACTGACTAATGAAAAACTGTTTTTT. Translating gives CASSSQGVVLTNEKLFF.

This clonotype was observed a single time. A much larger clone lies one base from this, so it may be a read error. The CDR3 here is CAGSATSGWEETQYF. The CDR3 DNA reads TGTGCCGGCAGTGCAACTAGCGGGTGGGAAGAGACCCAGTACTTC. The rearrangement uses TRBV3-1 and TRBJ2-5, with 9 bases aligning to TRBD2. CDR3 length: 15 residues. CDR1 and CDR2 (germline): LGHDT, YNNKEL (reference sequence).